This T cell receptor beta chain comes out of a study of blood T cell repertoires in COVID-19. Background on the study: PBMCs, B-cell-depleted T cells, or T cells were the source of the cDNA or gDNA that made up the material.

The method was immunoSEQ multiplex PCR; TCRdb's version includes in-frame clones alone and lacks a portion of them. Here the sample spans 300,000 to 400,000 clones, roughly 87% being singletons. The CDR3 has 16 residues. Trimming cost V 0 bases and J 1 base; bases outside gene matches: 2. In germline, CDR1 is SGDLS, CDR2 YYNGEE. Self-reported history from a screening survey and questionnaire set each donor's cohort. Donors in Cohort 3 who had recovered were those with two negative PCRs, healthcare professional clearance, or resolution of their symptoms. A few counts support this clone. The identical CDR3 is also encoded by other nucleotide sequences in the sample.

The chain joins TRBV9 to TRBJ2-3; 10 bases are a match to TRBD2. Sequencing was done on a sample of PBMCs or T cells enriched from blood (not recorded which). This sequence originates from a woman under 40 who had recovered from COVID-19. CDR3 protein: CASSVALAGGTDTQYF. The CDR3 coding sequence is TGTGCCAGCAGCGTAGCTCTAGCGGGGGGCACAGATACGCAGTATTTT. The whole variable domain, remainder taken from reference TRBV9 and TRBJ2-3, is DSGVTQTPKHLITATGQRVTLRCSPRSGDLSVYWYQQSLDQGLQFLIQYYNGEERAKGNILERFSAQQFPDLHSELNLSSLELGDSALYFCASSVALAGGTDTQYFGPGTRLTVL.